The table lists the clone carrying this T cell receptor (beta chain) with a few counts. Germline CDR1 is MNHNS and CDR2 is SASEGT. The ends lost 2 bases at V and 1 base at J; junction bases unmatched: 5. This CDR3 has 16 amino acids. These data are taken from a study of blood T cell repertoires in COVID-19. Study background: Specimens from acute and convalescent COVID-19 originated in the United States, Italy and Spain.

This table comes from immunoSEQ multiplex PCR, and its TCRdb copy is limited to in-frame clones, with some not included. The sample has 150,000 to 200,000 clones, roughly 86% seen once; the top ten hold around 3.5%. This clonotype was sampled from a man in his 70s with acute or convalescent COVID-19. The sample taken for sequencing was peripheral blood. The chain is built from TRBV6-1 and TRBJ1-5, with TRBD1 matching 7 bases. The CDR3 protein is CASSESRGLSNQPQHF. As DNA, the CDR3 is TGTGCCAGCAGTGAAAGTAGGGGGCTGAGCAATCAGCCCCAGCATTTT.